These 22 T cell receptor beta chains came from one sample sequenced in a study of cytotoxic CD8 clonotypes in ibrutinib-treated CLL. Only in-frame clones appear in the TCRdb table, and some are missing; sequencing was by immunoSEQ multiplex PCR. The sample carries approximately 330,000 clones, just under 80% recorded once. The sequencing here drew on PBMCs, taken before ibrutinib treatment. The receptors were sampled from a human donor with chronic lymphocytic leukemia.

This chain links TRBV14 with TRBJ2-3; 12 nucleotides align to TRBD2. CDR3 length: 17 amino acids. The germline CDR1 and CDR2 sequences are SGHDN and FVKESK. Germline trimming cut 4 bases from V and 2 bases from J; bases unmatched to any gene: 7. The CDR3 region is CASSPGLAGYYTDTQYF. In DNA, the CDR3 is TGTGCCAGCAGCCCCGGACTAGCGGGATATTACACAGATACGCAGTATTTT.

The rearrangement joins TRBV5-1 to TRBJ2-7; no definite D call. V was trimmed by 0 bases and J by 3 bases, leaving 7 bases between them. In germline, CDR1 is SGHRS, CDR2 YFSETQ. This CDR3 has 13 amino acids. CDR3 residues: CASSLDSYYEQYF. The CDR3, as DNA: TGCGCCAGCAGCTTGGACAGCTACTACGAGCAGTACTTC.

The DNA of the CDR3 is TGTGCCAGCAGACTCGGGCTAGCGGCCTACGAGCAGTACTTC. Its translation: CASRLGLAAYEQYF. The chain links TRBV7-2 to TRBJ2-7; the match to TRBD2 covers 7 bases. Germline assignment: CDR1 SGHTA and CDR2 FQGNSA. The CDR3 runs 14 residues. V was pared by 6 bases and J by 2 bases, with 7 bases of the junction left unmatched.

The chain joins TRBV6-1 to TRBJ2-1, with D unclear. Between the trimmed V and J ends, which lost 6 bases and 7 bases, there was a span of 19 bases. The CDR3 loop spans 15 amino acids. The germline V gene encodes CDR1 MNHNS and CDR2 SASEGT. The CDR3 region is CASRRTHRQANEQFF. DNA of the CDR3: TGTGCCAGCAGACGGACGCACCGTCAAGCAAATGAGCAGTTCTTC.

In its sample, this clone was seen a few times. V and J are TRBV27 and TRBJ2-7; 7 bases line up with TRBD2. The CDR3 sequence is 14 residues long. CDR1 and CDR2 from the germline V gene are MNHEY and SMNVEV (reference sequence). The trim removed 6 bases at V and 3 bases at J, leaving 8 bases unmatched. This CDR3 reads CASSEREVGYEQYF. CDR3 coding DNA: TGTGCCAGCAGCGAGCGGGAAGTCGGCTACGAGCAGTACTTC.

This clone was seen more than once but under ten times. V is TRBV7-3 and J is TRBJ2-2, with TRBD1 as a possible D gene (5 bases). CDR1 is SGHTA, CDR2 FQGTGA, per germline. The CDR3 is made up of 12 amino acids. Trimming cost V 4 bases and J 7 bases, with 7 bases left between them. In DNA, the CDR3 is TGTGCCAGCAGCTCAAGGGGCGGGGAGCTGTTTTTT. Amino acid sequence: CASSSRGGELFF.

This clone was seen only once. This chain connects TRBV7-2 to TRBJ1-2; D not resolved. V was clipped by 2 bases and J by 4 bases, with 8 bases between them. Per the germline V gene, CDR1 is SGHTA and CDR2 is FQGNSA. CDR3 length: 13 amino acids. The CDR3 nucleotides read TGTGCCAGCAGCTTATTGGCGTTCTATGGCTACACCTTC. It is translated as CASSLLAFYGYTF.

The chain carries TRBV27 and TRBJ1-5; 7 bases align to TRBD1. Germline lookup yields CDR1 MNHEY and CDR2 SMNVEV (reference sequence). V trimming: 8 bases; J trimming: 5 bases; junction bases outside the gene matches: 9. CDR3 length: 14 residues. CDR3 amino acids: CASGETGFYQPQHF. The CDR3 DNA sequence: TGTGCCAGCGGAGAGACAGGGTTTTATCAGCCCCAGCATTTT.

V gene TRBV4-2 combines with J gene TRBJ2-1; tentative D call: TRBD2 (6 bases). V was cut by 1 base and J by 3 bases, with 7 bases left in between. Germline V gives CDR1 LGHNA, CDR2 YNFKEQ. CDR3 length equals 14 residues. This CDR3 reads CASSQGTNYNEQFF. The CDR3 coding sequence is TGTGCCAGCAGCCAAGGGACTAACTACAATGAGCAGTTCTTC.

The gene calls are TRBV19 and TRBJ1-2, with D uncertain. The CDR3 covers 14 residues. CDR1 and CDR2 (germline): LNHDA, SQIVND (reference sequence). V was trimmed by 6 bases and J by 4 bases, leaving 15 bases between them. CDR3 sequence reads: CASRQTGSSYGYTF. CDR3 coding DNA: TGTGCCAGTAGACAAACGGGCTCGAGCTATGGCTACACCTTC.

The genes are TRBV7-8 and TRBJ2-1; D is undetermined. This CDR3 spans 13 amino acids. CDR1 and CDR2 (germline): SGHVS, FQNEAQ. V was shortened by 4 bases and J by 3 bases, with 7 bases between the two germline ends. The CDR3 reads CASSSDGYNEQFF. The CDR3 DNA is TGTGCCAGCAGCTCGGACGGCTACAATGAGCAGTTCTTC. Full variable domain (outside the CDR3, taken from reference TRBV7-8 and TRBJ2-1): GAGVSQSPRYKVAKRGQDVALRCDPISGHVSLFWYQQALGQGPEFLTYFQNEAQLDKSGLPSDRFFAERPEGSVSTLKIQRTQQEDSAVYLCASSSDGYNEQFFGPGTRLTVL.

This clone was detected a few times. The chain combines TRBV5-1 with TRBJ1-1; D perhaps matches TRBD1 (6 bases). The V end was cut by 6 bases, the J end by 0 bases, with 9 bases between. This CDR3 comprises 13 residues. CDR1 SGHRS and CDR2 YFSETQ come from the germline V gene. CDR3 in DNA: TGCGCCAGCACCGGGACACTGAACACTGAAGCTTTCTTT. Protein sequence: CASTGTLNTEAFF.

The rearrangement joins TRBV2 to TRBJ1-5, with TRBD1 as a possible D gene (5 bases). CDR1 and CDR2 from the germline V gene are SNHLY and FYNNEI. This CDR3 spans 15 amino acids. Trimming shortened V by 6 bases and J by 0 bases, and 12 bases separated the two germline ends. CDR3 bases: TGTGCCAGCAGGGGAACTCAGGGTAGCAATCAGCCCCAGCATTTT. It yields the protein CASRGTQGSNQPQHF.

In this sample, this clone turned up a few times. The V gene is TRBV19, the J gene TRBJ2-1; tentatively, D is TRBD1 (5 bases). Germline lookup yields CDR1 LNHDA and CDR2 SQIVND (reference sequence). Trimming took off 2 bases at V and 7 bases at J, with 12 bases between the two ends. This CDR3 has 14 amino acids. The CDR3 sequence: CASSISRVGNEQFF. The DNA for the CDR3 is TGTGCCAGTAGTATAAGCAGGGTAGGGAATGAGCAGTTCTTC.

The sample holds one count of this clone. The DNA of the CDR3 is TGTGCCAGCAGCTTAGATTTCTTC. It encodes CASSLDFF. The chain carries TRBV7-9 and TRBJ2-1; unclear D gene. Trimming cost V 1 base and J 16 bases, with 2 bases left between them. Germline V gene lookup returns CDR1 SEHNR and CDR2 FQNEAQ (reference sequence). This CDR3 is 8 amino acids long.

V and J are TRBV4-3 and TRBJ2-1; D unresolved. The CDR3 length is 20 residues. Germline CDR1 and CDR2: LGHNA and YSLEER. Between the trimmed V and J ends, which lost 1 base and 0 bases, there was a span of 22 bases. The CDR3 here is CASSQGPGGAELSSYNEQFF. The CDR3 nucleotides are TGCGCCAGCAGCCAAGGACCGGGCGGTGCGGAGCTGAGCTCCTACAATGAGCAGTTCTTC.

The J gene is TRBJ2-1, the V gene TRBV9; either TRBD1 or TRBD2 may supply D (6 bases each). Trimming shortened V by 2 bases and J by 7 bases, and 19 bases separated the two germline ends. In germline, CDR1 is SGDLS, CDR2 YYNGEE. The CDR3 is 16 amino acids. CDR3 coding DNA: TGTGCCAGCAGCGTCCTGGGGGGCGGGATAGGGAATGAGCAGTTCTTC. Its translation: CASSVLGGGIGNEQFF.

This clone was seen more than once but under ten times. The rearrangement links TRBV6-5 to TRBJ1-4; the match to TRBD1 covers 9 bases. Germline V gene lookup returns CDR1 MNHEY and CDR2 SVGAGI. This CDR3 has 14 amino acids. Trimming cost V 6 bases and J 7 bases; bases outside gene matches: 6. The CDR3 loop reads CASSDDRGFEKLFF. CDR3 sequence (DNA): TGTGCCAGCAGCGACGACAGGGGGTTTGAAAAACTGTTTTTT.

This clone is a singleton in its sample. The rearrangement links TRBV9 to TRBJ2-1; TRBD2 matches 9 bases. Losses at the gene ends were 0 bases for V and 10 bases for J; bases not matched to a gene: 14. This CDR3 is built from 17 residues. CDR1 and CDR2 (germline): SGDLS, YYNGEE. The chain's CDR3 is CASSVGLGSGSAREQFF. DNA of the CDR3: TGTGCCAGCAGCGTAGGCCTGGGTAGCGGGAGTGCGAGAGAGCAGTTCTTC.

The chain couples TRBV7-6 to TRBJ2-3; 12 positions agree with TRBD2. The trim removed 5 bases at V and 5 bases at J, leaving 14 bases unmatched. The CDR3 sequence is 18 residues long. The germline gives CDR1 SGHVS, CDR2 FNYEAQ. As DNA, the CDR3 is TGTGCCAGCAGCCGGGCAGCTAGCGGGAGGGGGGTTCGAGATACGCAGTATTTT. This encodes CASSRAASGRGVRDTQYF.

The rearrangement links TRBV19 to TRBJ1-1, with D possibly TRBD1 on 5 matching bases. CDR1 and CDR2 (germline): LNHDA, SQIVND (reference sequence). This CDR3 comprises 14 residues. The V end was cut by 4 bases, the J end by 1 base, with 10 bases between. Here the CDR3 DNA reads TGTGCCAGTAGTACCGTGACAGCGAACACTGAAGCTTTCTTT. Translation gives CASSTVTANTEAFF.

This chain joins TRBV4-1 and TRBJ1-5; the match to TRBD1 covers 9 bases. J was trimmed by 4 bases and V by 0 bases; bases with no gene match: 4. Germline V gene data show CDR1 as MGHRA and CDR2 as YSYEKL. CDR3 length: 16 amino acids. DNA of the CDR3: TGCGCCAGCAGCCAAGAACAGGGGGCGATTAATCAGCCCCAGCATTTT. This gives the protein CASSQEQGAINQPQHF.